The TCR beta chain described here comes from a study of lymphopenia after photon versus proton radiotherapy. The repertoire was sequenced with immunoSEQ multiplex PCR; TCRdb's copy has only in-frame clones and lacks some. The sample has more than 45,000 clones; around 90% are singletons. This CDR3 spans 15 amino acids. The V end lost 6 bases, the J end lost 7 bases, and 19 bases lay between the germline ends. Germline V gives CDR1 SGHTA, CDR2 FQGNSA. V and J are TRBV7-2 and TRBJ2-1; D is uncertain. The specimen comprised peripheral blood, sampled from a patient treated with photon-based radiotherapy. This clonotype was sampled from a woman in her thirties or forties with cholangiocarcinoma. In nucleotides, the CDR3 is TGTGCCAGCAGTGAAGCGCGTGCAGGCTGGAATGAGCAGTTCTTC. Protein sequence: CASSEARAGWNEQFF. Full variable domain (missing parts from reference TRBV7-2 and TRBJ2-1): GAGVSQSPSNKVTEKGKDVELRCDPISGHTALYWYRQSLGQGLEFLIYFQGNSAPDKSGLPSDRFSAERTGGSVSTLTIQRTQQEDSAVYLCASSEARAGWNEQFFGPGTRLTVL.